This T cell receptor beta chain was captured in a study of T cells in Graves' hyperthyroidism and ophthalmopathy. The TCR beta CDR3 regions underwent amplification using RNA transcripts as the source. TCR CDR3 underwent first-round RT-PCR with the HTBI primer set. Each CDR3 protein gets one entry after TCRdb re-called the multiplex PCR reads with MiXCR. The profile shows 250,000 or so distinct CDR3 sequences, less than 15% of them singletons. Study-wide points: A model built on 13 V-J features separated ophthalmopathy from stable hyperthyroidism.

Trimming took off 3 bases at V and 4 bases at J, with 8 bases between the two ends. Looked up from germline, CDR1 is DFQATT and CDR2 is SNEGSKA (reference sequence). This CDR3 is 12 amino acids long. This clonotype was picked up many times. Its antigen is undetermined. Before ophthalmopathy appeared, progressors gave blood at initial hyperthyroidism diagnosis. This sequence originates from a woman aged 40 to 49 with Graves' hyperthyroidism that later progressed to Graves' ophthalmopathy. Material: blood. This chain connects TRBV20-1 to TRBJ2-3; D unclear. The CDR3 sequence: CSASHPADTQYF. In nucleotides, the CDR3 is TGCAGTGCTAGTCATCCGGCAGATACGCAGTATTTT.